This T cell receptor (beta chain) appears in the sequencing data of a study of blood T cell repertoires in COVID-19. The overall study: Both acute and convalescent COVID-19 samples were obtained from the United States, Italy and Spain. Nucleic acid was either cDNA or gDNA, and it came from T cells, B-cell-depleted T cells, or PBMCs.

As processed by the authors: Counts of nucleated cells, estimated from reference gene primer amplification, were obtained. Clones were read by immunoSEQ multiplex PCR, and TCRdb kept only the in-frame ones, dropping some. The V and J calls and the clone size are those of that table, but D and trimming were determined from the DNA. This sample has approximately 200,000 clones, with about 90% found just once. This CDR3 spans 16 amino acids. The V and J ends lost 2 bases and 3 bases, in that order; junction bases with no gene match: 5. Germline CDR1 is MNHEY and CDR2 is SVGEGT. This clone was counted a single time.

This clonotype was obtained from an older woman with acute or convalescent COVID-19. Specimen: peripheral blood. The gene calls are TRBV6-2 or TRBV6-3 and TRBJ1-5; 9 bases fit TRBD1. Here the CDR3 DNA reads TGTGCCAGCAGTTACAACGGACAGGGGATCAATCAGCCCCAGCATTTT. Translated: CASSYNGQGINQPQHF.